The T cell receptor (beta chain) under discussion was sequenced for a study of T cells in women clearing cervical HPV infection. As for the study in general: Cases' blood sampling followed lesion detection by median approximately 150 days (90 to 200). HLA type could not be excluded as a confounder.

V was clipped by 3 bases and J by 8 bases, with 13 bases between them. The CDR3 is 13 residues long. The germline V gene encodes CDR1 SQVTM and CDR2 ANQGSEA. Note on this clone: The read finishes 3 residues shy of the CDR3 end, and the germline J gene is used to complete it.

Only in-frame clones appear in the TCRdb table, and some are missing; sequencing was by immunoSEQ multiplex PCR. Recorded for this sample: under 20,000 clones. The V gene is TRBV29-1, the J gene TRBJ1-4; D not resolved. This clonotype was sampled from a woman between 18 and 69 years old with a cervical HPV16 infection that either progressed to CIN3+ or cleared (not recorded which). Sequencing was performed on blood buffy coat. This chain's CDR3 is CSVDFAPWEKLFF. The DNA read from the CDR3 is TGCAGCGTTGATTTTGCGCCGTGGGAAAAA.